These T cell receptor beta chains were read from a single sample in a study of blood T cell repertoires in COVID-19. Produced via immunoSEQ multiplex PCR; TCRdb's table is partial and in-frame only. The profile shows about 100,000 clones, around 88% of them singletons. Sequencing was done on a sample of peripheral blood. These receptors all stem from a man at least 80 years old with acute or convalescent COVID-19. Both conserved end residues are part of each CDR3. A D gene is named only where the DNA matches it firmly. Not every row has a clone size; where given, it reads once, few, many or a size class.

D gene: -
clone size: -
J gene: TRBJ2-1
V gene: TRBV6-4
CDR3 protein: CASSEGRNNEQFF
CDR3 DNA: TGTGCCAGCAGTGAAGGGAGGAACAATGAGCAGTTCTTC

D gene: -
clone size: -
J gene: TRBJ2-4
V gene: TRBV11-1
CDR3 protein: CASSLIFTDIQYF
CDR3 DNA: TGTGCCAGCAGCTTAATCTTTACGGACATTCAGTACTTC

D gene: TRBD1
clone size: few
J gene: TRBJ1-2
V gene: TRBV19
CDR3 protein: CASSLRTRGEYNGYTF
CDR3 DNA: TGTGCCAGTAGTCTCCGGACCAGGGGGGAGTATAATGGCTACACCTTC

D gene: -
clone size: -
J gene: TRBJ1-2
V gene: TRBV3-1/TRBV3-2
CDR3 protein: CASTQIGTDYGYTF
CDR3 DNA: TGTGCCAGCACCCAAATCGGGACTGACTATGGCTACACCTTC

D gene: -
clone size: -
J gene: TRBJ1-2
V gene: TRBV10-3
CDR3 protein: CAARSTGSYGYTF
CDR3 DNA: TGTGCCGCCCGGTCAACTGGTAGCTATGGCTACACCTTC

D gene: -
clone size: -
J gene: TRBJ2-3
V gene: TRBV5-4
CDR3 protein: CASSLSFGQGPDTQYF
CDR3 DNA: TGTGCCAGCAGCTTGTCATTCGGTCAGGGGCCAGATACGCAGTATTTT

D gene: -
clone size: -
J gene: TRBJ1-1
V gene: TRBV12-3/TRBV12-4
CDR3 protein: CASSLGPNTEAFF
CDR3 DNA: TGTGCCAGCAGTTTGGGCCCAAACACTGAAGCTTTCTTT

D gene: TRBD1
clone size: once
J gene: TRBJ2-3
V gene: TRBV6-5
CDR3 protein: CASTYRGSLYF
CDR3 DNA: TGTGCCAGCACCTACAGGGGTTCCCTATATTTT

D gene: -
clone size: -
J gene: TRBJ1-5
V gene: TRBV24-1
CDR3 protein: CATSDRDRPLNQPQHF
CDR3 DNA: TGTGCCACCAGTGACCGTGACAGGCCCCTAAATCAGCCCCAGCATTTT

D gene: -
clone size: -
J gene: TRBJ2-7
V gene: TRBV9
CDR3 protein: CASSVTVGYEQYF
CDR3 DNA: TGTGCCAGCAGCGTAACAGTGGGCTACGAGCAGTACTTC

D gene: TRBD1
clone size: once
J gene: TRBJ2-7
V gene: TRBV15
CDR3 protein: CATSQESFRDRGYEQYF
CDR3 DNA: TGTGCCACCAGTCAAGAGTCTTTCCGGGACAGGGGTTACGAGCAGTACTTC

D gene: TRBD2
clone size: -
J gene: TRBJ2-3
V gene: TRBV9
CDR3 protein: CASGPTSGRGGTDTQYF
CDR3 DNA: TGTGCCAGCGGACCGACTAGCGGGAGAGGGGGCACAGATACGCAGTATTTT

D gene: TRBD1
clone size: -
J gene: TRBJ1-5
V gene: TRBV28
CDR3 protein: CASAGQVNQPQHF
CDR3 DNA: TGTGCCAGCGCGGGACAGGTCAATCAGCCCCAGCATTTT

D gene: TRBD2
clone size: once
J gene: TRBJ2-5
V gene: TRBV5-1
CDR3 protein: CASSPGTSGSERTQYF
CDR3 DNA: TGCGCCAGCAGCCCCGGGACTAGCGGGAGCGAACGGACCCAGTACTTC

D gene: -
clone size: -
J gene: TRBJ2-5
V gene: TRBV7-3
CDR3 protein: CASSSTRPGVETQYF
CDR3 DNA: TGTGCCAGCAGCAGCACCCGGCCCGGGGTGGAGACCCAGTACTTC

D gene: -
clone size: -
J gene: TRBJ1-1
V gene: TRBV29-1
CDR3 protein: CSVKTGNTEAFF
CDR3 DNA: TGCAGCGTTAAGACAGGTAACACTGAAGCTTTCTTT

D gene: -
clone size: -
J gene: TRBJ1-5
V gene: TRBV7-2
CDR3 protein: CASSFRQGTQPQHF
CDR3 DNA: TGTGCCAGCAGTTTCCGTCAGGGGACTCAGCCCCAGCATTTT

D gene: -
clone size: -
J gene: TRBJ1-5
V gene: TRBV6-2/TRBV6-3
CDR3 protein: CASSADRGQPQHF
CDR3 DNA: TGTGCCAGCAGTGCCGATAGGGGTCAGCCCCAGCATTTT

D gene: TRBD2
clone size: -
J gene: TRBJ2-5
V gene: TRBV14
CDR3 protein: CASSQGSGSWETQYF
CDR3 DNA: TGTGCCAGCAGCCAAGGGAGCGGGAGCTGGGAGACCCAGTACTTC

D gene: TRBD1
clone size: few
J gene: TRBJ1-1
V gene: TRBV25-1
CDR3 protein: CASSGQGGTEAFF
CDR3 DNA: TGTGCCAGCAGTGGACAGGGGGGCACTGAAGCTTTCTTT

D gene: TRBD2
clone size: -
J gene: TRBJ2-3
V gene: TRBV6-2/TRBV6-3
CDR3 protein: CASSLPGLDLDTQYF
CDR3 DNA: TGTGCCAGCAGTCTCCCGGGACTAGATTTGGATACGCAGTATTTT

D gene: TRBD2
clone size: -
J gene: TRBJ2-3
V gene: TRBV27
CDR3 protein: CASSLDRGDGGTDTQYF
CDR3 DNA: TGTGCCAGCAGTTTAGACCGGGGGGACGGGGGCACAGATACGCAGTATTTT

D gene: -
clone size: -
J gene: TRBJ1-6
V gene: TRBV7-9
CDR3 protein: CASSLARGDSPLHF
CDR3 DNA: TGTGCCAGCAGCTTAGCCCGGGGTGATTCACCCCTCCACTTT

D gene: -
clone size: -
J gene: TRBJ1-2
V gene: TRBV3-1/TRBV3-2
CDR3 protein: CASSQNILDSYGYTF
CDR3 DNA: TGTGCCAGCAGCCAAAATATTCTGGACAGCTATGGCTACACCTTC

D gene: TRBD2
clone size: once
J gene: TRBJ2-5
V gene: TRBV5-4
CDR3 protein: CASSLASGRPALETQYF
CDR3 DNA: TGTGCCAGCAGCTTGGCTAGCGGGAGGCCCGCCCTAGAGACCCAGTACTTC

D gene: -
clone size: -
J gene: TRBJ1-5
V gene: TRBV28
CDR3 protein: CASSLGTGRSEAQHF
CDR3 DNA: TGTGCCAGCAGTCTTGGTACGGGCCGGTCGGAGGCCCAGCATTTT

D gene: -
clone size: -
J gene: TRBJ1-6
V gene: TRBV6-5
CDR3 protein: CASSYSRDNSPLHF
CDR3 DNA: TGTGCCAGCAGTTACTCACGGGATAATTCACCCCTCCACTTT

D gene: TRBD2
clone size: -
J gene: TRBJ2-1
V gene: TRBV5-1
CDR3 protein: CASSLAFAGVGNEQFF
CDR3 DNA: TGCGCCAGCAGCTTGGCCTTTGCGGGAGTGGGCAATGAGCAGTTCTTC

D gene: TRBD1
clone size: -
J gene: TRBJ2-2
V gene: TRBV29-1
CDR3 protein: CSGGQGSNTGELFF
CDR3 DNA: TGCAGCGGGGGACAGGGGTCGAACACCGGGGAGCTGTTTTTT

D gene: TRBD1
clone size: -
J gene: TRBJ1-1
V gene: TRBV29-1
CDR3 protein: CSARTGGTEAFF
CDR3 DNA: TGCAGCGCCAGGACAGGGGGCACTGAAGCTTTCTTT

D gene: -
clone size: -
J gene: TRBJ1-5
V gene: TRBV6-2/TRBV6-3
CDR3 protein: CASSSGDYSNQPQHF
CDR3 DNA: TGTGCCAGCAGCTCGGGAGATTATAGCAATCAGCCCCAGCATTTT

D gene: -
clone size: -
J gene: TRBJ2-7
V gene: TRBV6-5
CDR3 protein: CASRFDRFYEQYF
CDR3 DNA: TGTGCCAGCCGATTTGACAGGTTCTACGAGCAGTACTTC

D gene: TRBD2
clone size: -
J gene: TRBJ2-7
V gene: TRBV18
CDR3 protein: CASSPSGTRISYEQYF
CDR3 DNA: TGTGCCAGCTCACCTTCCGGGACTAGGATCTCCTACGAGCAGTACTTC

D gene: -
clone size: -
J gene: TRBJ2-7
V gene: TRBV27
CDR3 protein: CASSLSWAKSYEQYF
CDR3 DNA: TGTGCCAGCAGTTTATCTTGGGCTAAGTCCTACGAGCAGTACTTC

D gene: TRBD2
clone size: -
J gene: TRBJ2-1
V gene: TRBV12-5
CDR3 protein: CASGLVSGSSGEQFF
CDR3 DNA: TGTGCTAGTGGTTTGGTTAGCGGGAGTTCGGGTGAGCAGTTCTTC

D gene: TRBD1
clone size: -
J gene: TRBJ1-4
V gene: TRBV7-2
CDR3 protein: CASSLPTGGREKLFF
CDR3 DNA: TGTGCCAGCAGCTTACCGACAGGGGGCCGGGAAAAACTGTTTTTT

D gene: -
clone size: -
J gene: TRBJ2-5
V gene: TRBV9
CDR3 protein: CASSPRGSGEETQYF
CDR3 DNA: TGTGCCAGCAGCCCTCGCGGTAGCGGTGAAGAGACCCAGTACTTC

D gene: TRBD1
clone size: -
J gene: TRBJ2-3
V gene: TRBV28
CDR3 protein: CASSSSTGGWSDTQYF
CDR3 DNA: TGTGCCAGCAGTTCCTCGACAGGGGGCTGGTCAGATACGCAGTATTTT

D gene: TRBD1
clone size: -
J gene: TRBJ2-5
V gene: TRBV6-1
CDR3 protein: CASSASGGQGGRETQYF
CDR3 DNA: TGTGCCAGCAGTGCATCTGGGGGACAGGGGGGAAGAGAGACCCAGTACTTC

D gene: -
clone size: -
J gene: TRBJ1-5
V gene: TRBV5-8
CDR3 protein: CASSLRQYQPQHF
CDR3 DNA: TGTGCCAGCAGCTTACGACAGTATCAGCCCCAGCATTTT

D gene: TRBD1
clone size: -
J gene: TRBJ2-1
V gene: TRBV29-1
CDR3 protein: CSAPGTGGYNEQFF
CDR3 DNA: TGCAGCGCCCCCGGGACAGGGGGCTACAATGAGCAGTTCTTC

D gene: -
clone size: -
J gene: TRBJ1-6
V gene: TRBV5-1
CDR3 protein: CASSLNSPRGPLHF
CDR3 DNA: TGCGCCAGCAGCTTGAACAGCCCCCGGGGTCCCCTCCACTTT

D gene: TRBD2
clone size: -
J gene: TRBJ2-3
V gene: TRBV27
CDR3 protein: CASRVLAGVTDTQYF
CDR3 DNA: TGTGCCAGCAGAGTTCTGGCGGGAGTCACAGATACGCAGTATTTT

D gene: -
clone size: -
J gene: TRBJ1-4
V gene: TRBV6-1
CDR3 protein: CASSEGVNEKLFF
CDR3 DNA: TGTGCCAGCAGTGAAGGAGTGAATGAAAAACTGTTTTTT

D gene: TRBD1
clone size: -
J gene: TRBJ2-7
V gene: TRBV12-3/TRBV12-4
CDR3 protein: CASSPDRNHEQYF
CDR3 DNA: TGTGCCAGCAGTCCGGACAGGAATCACGAGCAGTACTTC

D gene: -
clone size: -
J gene: TRBJ1-3
V gene: TRBV30
CDR3 protein: CAWQQDSGNTIYF
CDR3 DNA: TGTGCCTGGCAGCAGGATTCTGGAAACACCATATATTTT

D gene: TRBD2
clone size: -
J gene: TRBJ2-1
V gene: TRBV7-4
CDR3 protein: CASSWGTSGINEQFF
CDR3 DNA: TGTGCCAGCAGCTGGGGGACTAGCGGGATCAATGAGCAGTTCTTC

D gene: TRBD2
clone size: -
J gene: TRBJ2-1
V gene: TRBV9
CDR3 protein: CASSVALAGEQFF
CDR3 DNA: TGTGCCAGCAGCGTAGCTTTAGCGGGAGAGCAGTTCTTC

D gene: TRBD2
clone size: -
J gene: TRBJ2-2
V gene: TRBV25-1
CDR3 protein: CASRGGSVRTGELFF
CDR3 DNA: TGTGCCAGCAGGGGCGGGAGCGTTCGTACCGGGGAGCTGTTTTTT

D gene: -
clone size: -
J gene: TRBJ2-7
V gene: TRBV12-3/TRBV12-4
CDR3 protein: CASSFGTLREQYF
CDR3 DNA: TGTGCCAGCAGTTTTGGGACTTTACGCGAGCAGTACTTC

D gene: TRBD2
clone size: -
J gene: TRBJ2-3
V gene: TRBV11-2
CDR3 protein: CASSFGLAGLGRTDTQYF
CDR3 DNA: TGTGCCAGCAGCTTCGGACTAGCGGGGTTAGGGCGGACAGATACGCAGTATTTT

D gene: -
clone size: -
J gene: TRBJ2-5
V gene: TRBV29-1
CDR3 protein: CSAEGGVYETQYF
CDR3 DNA: TGCAGCGCCGAGGGGGGGGTATACGAGACCCAGTACTTC

D gene: TRBD2
clone size: -
J gene: TRBJ2-1
V gene: TRBV7-2
CDR3 protein: CASSQGLRYNEQFF
CDR3 DNA: TGTGCCAGCAGCCAGGGACTACGGTACAATGAGCAGTTCTTC

D gene: -
clone size: -
J gene: TRBJ1-1
V gene: TRBV5-1
CDR3 protein: CASSLTPGSGLQAFF
CDR3 DNA: TGCGCCAGCAGCTTGACCCCAGGGTCGGGTCTTCAAGCTTTCTTT

D gene: TRBD1
clone size: -
J gene: TRBJ2-7
V gene: TRBV2
CDR3 protein: CASSGQGSEQYF
CDR3 DNA: TGTGCCAGCAGTGGACAGGGTTCCGAGCAGTACTTC

D gene: -
clone size: -
J gene: TRBJ2-7
V gene: TRBV19
CDR3 protein: CATRTAYEQYF
CDR3 DNA: TGTGCCACCAGGACAGCCTACGAGCAGTACTTC

D gene: -
clone size: -
J gene: TRBJ2-1
V gene: TRBV19
CDR3 protein: CASTQGPRGGEQFF
CDR3 DNA: TGTGCCAGTACCCAAGGACCAAGGGGCGGTGAGCAGTTCTTC